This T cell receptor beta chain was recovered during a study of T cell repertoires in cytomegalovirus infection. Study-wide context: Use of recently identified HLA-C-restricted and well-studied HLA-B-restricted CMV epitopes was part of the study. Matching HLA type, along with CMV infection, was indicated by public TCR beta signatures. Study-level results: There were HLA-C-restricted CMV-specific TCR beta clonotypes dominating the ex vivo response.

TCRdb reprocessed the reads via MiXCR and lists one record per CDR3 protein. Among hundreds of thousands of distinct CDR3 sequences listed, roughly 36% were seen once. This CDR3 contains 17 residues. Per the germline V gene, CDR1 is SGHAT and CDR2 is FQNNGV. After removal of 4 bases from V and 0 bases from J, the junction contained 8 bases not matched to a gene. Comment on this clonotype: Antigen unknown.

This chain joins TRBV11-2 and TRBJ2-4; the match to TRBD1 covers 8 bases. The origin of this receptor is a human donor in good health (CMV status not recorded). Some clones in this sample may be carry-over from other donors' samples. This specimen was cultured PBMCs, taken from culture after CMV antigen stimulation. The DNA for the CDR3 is TGTGCCAGCAGCTCTTACCGGGACAGGCAAGCCAAAAACATTCAGTACTTC. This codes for CASSSYRDRQAKNIQYF. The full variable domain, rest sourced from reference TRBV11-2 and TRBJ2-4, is EAGVAQSPRYKIIEKRQSVAFWCNPISGHATLYWYQQILGQGPKLLIQFQNNGVVDDSQLPKDRFSAERLKGVDSTLKIQPAKLEDSAVYLCASSSYRDRQAKNIQYFGAGTRLSVL.